This T cell receptor (beta chain) was identified in a study of CD8 T cells in ankylosing spondylitis. Germline CDR1 SQVTM, CDR2 ANQGSEA. V gave up 0 bases and J gave up 6 bases, with 7 bases separating them. CDR3 length equals 12 residues. Study outcomes and limitations: Disease-associated clonotypes exhibited CD8+ identity and were relatively infrequent in peripheral blood. Roughly 8 highly homologous variants formed a TCR beta motif that appeared characteristic of ankylosing spondylitis blood. Matched ankylosing spondylitis synovial fluid reportedly contained a significantly enriched population of disease-linked clones.

As regards this clonotype: Its antigen remains unknown.

Quantitative 5'-RACE with molecular barcodes was used to make the TCR beta libraries. MiXCR, run by TCRdb on the 5' RACE reads, gives a single entry per CDR3 protein. Of around 390,000 distinct CDR3 sequences listed, about 22% are singletons. This TCR was recovered from a male donor with ankylosing spondylitis. J is TRBJ2-3 and V is TRBV29-1; D remains ambiguous. The sequencing sample was made of blood, either unsorted or a sorted T cell fraction (not recorded which). Written as DNA, the CDR3 is TGCAGCGTTGAAGAGTCAGCGGATACGCAGTATTTT. This codes for CSVEESADTQYF.